A single sample gave rise to the 15 T cell receptor beta chains below, sequenced in a study of CD8 T cells in ankylosing spondylitis. TCRdb independently ran MiXCR on the 5' RACE reads; one entry per CDR3 protein. The sample carries 40,000 to 50,000 distinct CDR3 sequences, 2.7% recorded once. The sequencing sample was made of blood, either unsorted or a sorted T cell fraction (not recorded which). Every receptor here comes from a male donor with ankylosing spondylitis or in good health (not recorded which).

This clonotype was seen repeatedly, ten times or more. CDR3 in amino acids: CASSVTGTGDSPLHF. The CDR3 DNA follows: TGTGCCAGCAGCGTTACCGGGACAGGGGATTCACCCCTCCACTTT. The chain is built from TRBV9 and TRBJ1-6, with 10 positions matching TRBD1. The CDR3 contains 15 residues. V shed 2 bases and J 8 bases; nucleotides not matched to a gene: 4. CDR1 is SGDLS, CDR2 YYNGEE, per germline.

This clonotype was counted many times. The CDR3 protein is CASSLTEGQTNYGYTF. CDR3 sequence (DNA): TGTGCCAGCAGCCTAACGGAGGGGCAGACTAACTATGGCTACACCTTC. This chain connects TRBV9 to TRBJ1-2; D may be TRBD1 (5 bases). Germline CDR1 and CDR2: SGDLS and YYNGEE. V lost 4 bases and J lost 0, with 16 bases in between. This CDR3 region has 16 residues.

This clonotype appeared many times. This rearrangement joins TRBV9 to TRBJ1-4; 9 positions match TRBD1. V was clipped by 4 bases and J by 7 bases; unmatched bases: 5. Germline V lookup: CDR1 SGDLS, CDR2 YYNGEE. The CDR3 totals 14 residues. The DNA for the CDR3 is TGTGCCAGCAGCTCAACAGGGGGCGGTGAAAAACTGTTTTTT. It is translated as CASSSTGGGEKLFF.

This clonotype was counted at least ten times. The V call is TRBV9, the J call TRBJ2-3; D remains unclear. CDR3 length: 13 residues. Germline V gene sequence: CDR1 SGDLS, CDR2 YYNGEE. Trimming shortened V by 1 base and J by 2 bases, and 5 bases separated the two germline ends. Here the CDR3 reads CASSVSATDTQYF. The CDR3 coding sequence is TGTGCCAGCAGCGTATCGGCCACAGATACGCAGTATTTT.

This clonotype showed up many times. The chain is built from TRBV9 and TRBJ2-1; D possibly corresponds to TRBD1 (6 bases). V lost 2 bases and J 0 bases, leaving 12 bases between the germline ends. The CDR3 consists of 16 residues. Per germline, CDR1 SGDLS and CDR2 YYNGEE. The chain's CDR3 is CASSVTGTNSYNEQFF. Written as DNA, the CDR3 is TGTGCCAGCAGCGTGACCGGGACAAACTCCTACAATGAGCAGTTCTTC. Full variable domain (remainder filled in from reference TRBV9 and TRBJ2-1): DSGVTQTPKHLITATGQRVTLRCSPRSGDLSVYWYQQSLDQGLQFLIQYYNGEERAKGNILERFSAQQFPDLHSELNLSSLELGDSALYFCASSVTGTNSYNEQFFGPGTRLTVL.

In its sample, this clonotype was seen a few times. The V gene is TRBV9, the J gene TRBJ2-7; D perhaps matches TRBD1 (5 bases). There are 14 residues in the CDR3. CDR1 SGDLS and CDR2 YYNGEE come from the germline V gene. V lost 3 bases and J 2 bases, leaving 12 bases between the germline ends. The DNA for the CDR3 is TGTGCCAGCAGCGGGACGGCAGGGCCCTACGAGCAGTACTTC. This sequence encodes CASSGTAGPYEQYF.

This clonotype was seen at least ten times. The chain is built from TRBV9 and TRBJ2-7; TRBD1 matches 9 bases. The CDR3 spans 14 residues. The J segment lost 0 bases and the V segment lost 3 bases, leaving 1 base of the junction unmatched. Germline V gene data show CDR1 as SGDLS and CDR2 as YYNGEE. In DNA, the CDR3 is TGTGCCAGCAGCGCACAGGGGGCCTCCTACGAGCAGTACTTC. Its translation is CASSAQGASYEQYF.

This clonotype was counted many times. The chain recombines TRBV9 with TRBJ2-1; no firm D call. The germline V gene encodes CDR1 SGDLS and CDR2 YYNGEE. The V end was cut by 0 bases, the J end by 10 bases, with 11 bases between. This CDR3 has 13 amino acids. Here the CDR3 reads CASSVAWAAEQFF. The CDR3 nucleotides are TGTGCCAGCAGCGTAGCTTGGGCTGCGGAGCAGTTCTTC.

This clonotype was recorded many times. V is TRBV9 and J is TRBJ2-1; 7 bases are a match to TRBD1. CDR1 SGDLS and CDR2 YYNGEE come from the germline V gene. The CDR3 consists of 21 residues. V was clipped by 4 bases and J by 3 bases; unmatched bases: 25. The CDR3 spells CASSLTPGGQILPPNYNEQFF. CDR3 in DNA: TGTGCCAGCAGCCTAACCCCAGGGGGACAGATTCTACCCCCTAACTACAATGAGCAGTTCTTC.

This clonotype was observed many times. The gene calls are TRBV9 and TRBJ2-2, with D perhaps matching TRBD2 (6 bases). The germline V gene has CDR1 SGDLS and CDR2 YYNGEE. V lost 0 bases and J 6 bases, leaving 9 bases between the germline ends. The CDR3 is 14 residues long. The DNA for the CDR3 is TGTGCCAGCAGCGTAGCGGGAGCGGCCGGGGAGCTGTTTTTT. It is translated as CASSVAGAAGELFF.

This clonotype has ten or more counts. This sequence joins TRBV9 and TRBJ2-3, with 9 bases that match TRBD2. Germline V CDR1 and CDR2: SGDLS, YYNGEE. The CDR3 consists of 15 residues. The V segment lost 3 bases and the J segment 5 bases; nucleotides outside the gene matches: 7. The CDR3: CASSAAGGPLDTQYF. Here the CDR3 DNA reads TGTGCCAGCAGCGCCGCGGGAGGGCCGCTAGATACGCAGTATTTT.

This clonotype was recorded many times. J is TRBJ1-4 and V is TRBV9; D gene uncertain. The germline V gene encodes CDR1 SGDLS and CDR2 YYNGEE. The CDR3 runs to 13 residues. Between the trimmed V and J ends, which lost 4 bases and 8 bases, there was a span of 12 bases. CDR3 loop: CASSPSESEKLFF. CDR3 nucleotides: TGTGCCAGCAGCCCATCGGAAAGCGAAAAACTGTTTTTT.

This clonotype was seen many times. This chain uses TRBV9 with TRBJ2-2; D unclear. This CDR3 region has 14 residues. Germline assignment: CDR1 SGDLS and CDR2 YYNGEE. V gave up 0 bases and J gave up 8 bases, with 11 bases separating them. The CDR3 is CASSVAGVSGELFF. CDR3 nucleotides: TGTGCCAGCAGCGTAGCTGGGGTCTCTGGGGAGCTGTTTTTT.

This clonotype was recorded at least ten times. The CDR3 protein is CASSLTSGRVYNEQFF. The CDR3 nucleotides read TGTGCCAGCAGCTTGACTAGCGGGAGGGTCTACAATGAGCAGTTCTTC. The chain links TRBV9 to TRBJ2-1; 14 bases are a match to TRBD2. The CDR3 runs 16 residues. Germline V CDR1 and CDR2: SGDLS, YYNGEE. V was clipped by 4 bases and J by 3 bases; unmatched bases: 3.

There are many counts of this clonotype. The chain carries TRBV9 and TRBJ1-1; 9 nucleotides match TRBD1. Germline V lookup: CDR1 SGDLS, CDR2 YYNGEE. V dropped 3 bases and J dropped 6; count of bases not matched to a gene: 9. This CDR3 is built from 15 residues. The CDR3 is CASSAFGQGRPEAFF. CDR3 DNA sequence: TGTGCCAGCAGCGCCTTTGGACAGGGGCGCCCTGAAGCTTTCTTT.